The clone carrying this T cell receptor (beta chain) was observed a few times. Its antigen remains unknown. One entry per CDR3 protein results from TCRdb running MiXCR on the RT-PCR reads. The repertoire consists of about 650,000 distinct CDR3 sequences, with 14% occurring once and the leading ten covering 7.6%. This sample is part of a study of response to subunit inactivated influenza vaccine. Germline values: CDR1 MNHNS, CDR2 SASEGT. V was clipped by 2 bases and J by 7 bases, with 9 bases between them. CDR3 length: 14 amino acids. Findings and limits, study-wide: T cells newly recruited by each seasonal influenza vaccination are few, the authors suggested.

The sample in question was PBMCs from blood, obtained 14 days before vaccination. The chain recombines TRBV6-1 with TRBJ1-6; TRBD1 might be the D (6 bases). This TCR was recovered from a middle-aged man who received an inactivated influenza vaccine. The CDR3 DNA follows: TGTGCCAGCAGTGAACCGACAGGAAATTCACCCCTCCACTTT. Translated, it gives CASSEPTGNSPLHF.